These 29 T cell receptor beta chains originate from one sample sequenced in a study of shared clonotypes between healthy human individuals. TCRdb keeps only in-frame clones here, not all; method: immunoSEQ multiplex PCR. The sample lists 630,000 or so clones; roughly 98% were seen once. Selected positively for CCR7 and CD45RO-negative, naive CD8 cells excluded terminally differentiated effector memory CD45RA+ cells. The specimen sequenced was naive CD8+ T cells sorted from blood. The receptor source for this set is a man under 40 in good health.

This chain connects TRBV19 to TRBJ2-7; 9 bases line up with TRBD2. There are 15 residues in the CDR3. Germline CDR1 is LNHDA and CDR2 is SQIVND (reference sequence). V was pared by 3 bases and J by 2 bases, with 5 bases of the junction left unmatched. CDR3 bases: TGTGCCAGTAGTATCACTAGCGGGTTTGCCTACGAGCAGTACTTC. It yields the protein CASSITSGFAYEQYF.

The chain uses TRBV7-9 and TRBJ2-3; TRBD1 is a possible D gene (5 bases). CDR1 and CDR2 from the germline V gene are SEHNR and FQNEAQ (reference sequence). This CDR3 comprises 15 residues. Trimming left V 1 base short and J 3 bases short, with 11 bases between. As DNA, the CDR3 is TGTGCCAGCAGCTTAGTTATTGACAGAACAGATACGCAGTATTTT. Translated: CASSLVIDRTDTQYF. The full variable domain, rest sourced from reference TRBV7-9 and TRBJ2-3, is DTGVSQNPRHKITKRGQNVTFRCDPISEHNRLYWYRQTLGQGPEFLTYFQNEAQLEKSRLLSDRFSAERPKGSFSTLEIQRTEQGDSAMYLCASSLVIDRTDTQYFGPGTRLTVL.

This rearrangement joins TRBV5-4 to TRBJ2-3, with D perhaps assigned TRBD1 or TRBD2 (6 bases each). The CDR3 extends over 14 amino acids. Trimming took off 2 bases at V and 2 bases at J, with 9 bases between the two ends. Germline values: CDR1 SGHNT, CDR2 YYREEE (reference sequence). The CDR3 nucleotides are TGTGCCAGCAGCTTACAGGGACTCACAGATACGCAGTATTTT. Amino acids: CASSLQGLTDTQYF.

The V call is TRBV27, the J call TRBJ1-2; D call uncertain. Germline V CDR1 and CDR2: MNHEY, SMNVEV (reference sequence). Deletions cut 4 bases from V and 0 bases from J, with 12 bases between. This CDR3 region has 15 residues. The CDR3 coding sequence is TGTGCCAGCAGTTCCGGGTTTAGTCCTAACTATGGCTACACCTTC. This sequence encodes CASSSGFSPNYGYTF.

The chain has TRBV29-1 and TRBJ2-1; 8 bases fit TRBD2. The CDR3 runs to 13 residues. From germline, CDR1 is SQVTM and CDR2 ANQGSEA. Trimming at V came to 3 bases and at J to 8 bases, leaving 6 bases not matched to a gene. As DNA, the CDR3 is TGCAGCGTTGATCCTAGCGGGTGGGATGAGCAGTTCTTC. Protein product: CSVDPSGWDEQFF.

The rearrangement links TRBV7-8 to TRBJ2-2; D is tentatively TRBD1 or TRBD2 (7 bases each). Deletions cut 5 bases from V and 0 bases from J, with 10 bases between. Germline V gene data show CDR1 as SGHVS and CDR2 as FQNEAQ. The CDR3 covers 15 residues. In DNA form, the CDR3 reads TGTGCCAGCAGCCCAGGGGGGGCGAACACCGGGGAGCTGTTTTTT. It specifies CASSPGGANTGELFF.

The DNA of the CDR3 is TGTGCCACCAGGCAGTTTGGTGACACTGAAGCTTTCTTT. It specifies CATRQFGDTEAFF. The chain links TRBV5-8 to TRBJ1-1; D remains ambiguous. V lost 9 bases to trimming and J lost 3 bases, with 15 bases between them. CDR3 length: 13 residues. CDR1 is SGHTS, CDR2 YDEGEE, per germline.

The CDR3 sequence is CASSEMYSNQPQHF. The CDR3 region has the DNA TGTGCCAGCAGTGAAATGTATAGCAATCAGCCCCAGCATTTT. The genes are TRBV6-1 and TRBJ1-5; no reliable D call. The CDR3 has 14 amino acids. Germline lookup yields CDR1 MNHNS and CDR2 SASEGT. V lost 2 bases and J 0 bases, leaving 5 bases between the germline ends.

The chain employs TRBV4-1 and TRBJ2-7; the D is unclear. The CDR3 extends over 15 amino acids. Trimming pared 1 base from V and 4 bases from J, leaving 14 bases between. Germline V gene lookup returns CDR1 MGHRA and CDR2 YSYEKL. DNA of the CDR3: TGCGCCAGCAGCCAAGTAGACTCCCTCCCTTACGAGCAGTACTTC. Translating it yields CASSQVDSLPYEQYF.

CDR3 in amino acids: CASRASGQFYGEPQHF. The CDR3 DNA sequence: TGTGCCAGCAGAGCGAGCGGACAGTTTTACGGGGAGCCCCAGCATTTT. The chain has TRBV2 and TRBJ1-5, with D tentatively TRBD1 (6 bases). The germline gives CDR1 SNHLY, CDR2 FYNNEI. Between the trimmed V and J ends, which lost 6 bases and 8 bases, there was a span of 23 bases. CDR3 length: 16 amino acids.

The rearrangement links TRBV4-1 to TRBJ2-7; either TRBD1 or TRBD2 may fit D (5 bases each). This CDR3 has 16 residues. Deletions cut 0 bases from V and 5 bases from J, with 17 bases between. CDR1 MGHRA and CDR2 YSYEKL come from the germline V gene. In DNA form, the CDR3 reads TGCGCCAGCAGCCAAGACAGTTTGGGGGTAAGGGACGAGCAGTACTTC. Translation: CASSQDSLGVRDEQYF.

This chain joins TRBV4-1 and TRBJ2-7, with D perhaps matching TRBD1 or TRBD2 (5 bases each). Trimming shortened V by 3 bases and J by 1 base, and 13 bases separated the two germline ends. The germline V gene has CDR1 MGHRA and CDR2 YSYEKL. This CDR3 region has 15 residues. CDR3 protein: CASSQIPRGSYEQYF. CDR3 nucleotides: TGCGCCAGCAGCCAGATTCCGAGGGGATCCTACGAGCAGTACTTC.

The chain has TRBV7-8 and TRBJ2-7, with D uncertain. CDR3 size: 14 residues. In germline, CDR1 is SGHVS, CDR2 FQNEAQ. Trimming removed 0 bases at V and 1 base at J, with 7 bases between. The CDR3 region has the DNA TGTGCCAGCAGCTTAGCGGGGTATTCCTACGAGCAGTACTTC. This translates into CASSLAGYSYEQYF.

The chain uses TRBV29-1 and TRBJ2-7, with D tentatively TRBD1 (6 bases). The ends were cut back, 5 bases at V and 2 bases at J, with 19 bases in the middle. The germline V gene encodes CDR1 SQVTM and CDR2 ANQGSEA. The CDR3 runs to 15 residues. CDR3 region: CSVRGGNQGAYEQYF. For the CDR3, the DNA is TGCAGCGTTCGAGGGGGAAATCAGGGTGCCTACGAGCAGTACTTC.

V gene TRBV5-4 combines with J gene TRBJ1-1; D may be TRBD1 (6 bases). The CDR3 covers 15 residues. With 2 bases removed from V and 3 bases from J, the gap between germline ends came to 14 bases. Germline loops: CDR1 SGHNT, CDR2 YYREEE (reference sequence). The CDR3, as DNA: TGTGCCAGCAGCTTTTCGGGGGGCGCGGACACTGAAGCTTTCTTT. Translation gives CASSFSGGADTEAFF.

The chain is built from TRBV10-3 and TRBJ2-7; D not resolved. V lost 3 bases, J lost 3 bases, and 6 bases lay in between. CDR1 and CDR2 (germline): ENHRY, SYGVKD. This CDR3 is 12 amino acids long. CDR3 DNA: TGTGCCATCAGTGAAGGCCACTACGAGCAGTACTTC. This encodes CAISEGHYEQYF.

This chain's CDR3 is CASSDLQLTSTDTQYF. The CDR3 bases are TGTGCCAGCAGTGACTTACAGTTAACTAGCACAGATACGCAGTATTTT. The chain couples TRBV6-1 to TRBJ2-3; D is ambiguous. Trimming pared 3 bases from V and 0 bases from J, leaving 13 bases between. There are 16 residues in the CDR3. CDR1 is MNHNS and CDR2 is SASEGT in the germline V gene.

This chain uses TRBV5-6 with TRBJ2-7; D is perhaps TRBD1 or TRBD2 (5 bases each). The CDR3 is 13 residues long. V lost 3 bases, J lost 4 bases, and 11 bases lay in between. Germline assignment: CDR1 SGHDT and CDR2 YYEEEE. Written as DNA, the CDR3 is TGTGCCAGCAGCTGGGGGACGGATTACGAGCAGTACTTC. Protein product: CASSWGTDYEQYF. Supplemented by reference TRBV5-6 and TRBJ2-7, the full variable domain reads DAGVTQSPTHLIKTRGQQVTLRCSPKSGHDTVSWYQQALGQGPQFIFQYYEEEERQRGNFPDRFSGHQFPNYSSELNVNALLLGDSALYLCASSWGTDYEQYFGPGTRLTVT.

CDR3: CASGLAPGRTVHYNEQFF. The CDR3 nucleotides are TGTGCTAGTGGTTTGGCTCCAGGGAGGACTGTTCACTACAATGAGCAGTTCTTC. The chain recombines TRBV12-5 with TRBJ2-1; maybe TRBD2 (6 bases). This CDR3 region has 18 residues. Germline values: CDR1 LGHNT, CDR2 FRNRAP. V gave up 1 base and J gave up 3 bases, with 19 bases separating them.

The gene calls are TRBV4-3 and TRBJ2-7, with D unresolved. The CDR3 totals 15 residues. V gave up 5 bases and J gave up 6 bases, with 20 bases separating them. CDR1 LGHNA and CDR2 YSLEER come from the germline V gene. In DNA form, the CDR3 reads TGCGCCAGCAGCACCCTTCCCGGCACTATTTCCGAGCAGTACTTC. As protein: CASSTLPGTISEQYF.

The chain is built from TRBV6-6 and TRBJ1-4; D may be TRBD1 (6 bases). Germline values: CDR1 MNHNY, CDR2 SVGAGI (reference sequence). Trimming cost V 4 bases and J 8 bases, with 14 bases left between them. The length of the CDR3 is 14 residues. The CDR3 nucleotides are TGTGCCAGCAGTTCATGGGACATCTGGGAAAAACTGTTTTTT. Its translation is CASSSWDIWEKLFF.

For this clone: Other DNA sequences of this sample code for an identical CDR3. V gene TRBV7-6 combines with J gene TRBJ2-3; D is ambiguous. The CDR3 sequence is 12 residues long. Trimming left V 2 bases short and J 5 bases short, with 5 bases between. Germline V gene lookup returns CDR1 SGHVS and CDR2 FNYEAQ. For the CDR3, the DNA is TGTGCCAGCAGCTTAAGTGGAGATACGCAGTATTTT. Protein sequence: CASSLSGDTQYF.

The chain combines TRBV27 with TRBJ2-7; 8 nucleotides align to TRBD2. In germline, CDR1 is MNHEY, CDR2 SMNVEV (reference sequence). This CDR3 region has 18 residues. V gave up 6 bases and J gave up 4 bases; unmatched junction bases: 20. The CDR3, as DNA: TGTGCCAGCAGCCCACCCGGAGGTATAGCGGGAAAGATATACGAGCAGTACTTC. Amino acids: CASSPPGGIAGKIYEQYF.

This chain joins TRBV27 and TRBJ2-4, with D maybe TRBD2 (5 bases). This CDR3 has 13 residues. Trimming stripped 6 bases from V and 5 bases from J, with 11 bases between. CDR1 is MNHEY, CDR2 SMNVEV, per germline (reference sequence). This chain's CDR3 is CASSGILENIQYF. The CDR3 DNA reads as TGTGCCAGCAGCGGGATTTTGGAAAACATTCAGTACTTC.

The chain uses TRBV5-8 and TRBJ2-2; D is uncertain. V lost 0 bases and J lost 4, with 10 bases in between. Germline V gives CDR1 SGHTS, CDR2 YDEGEE. The CDR3 spans 15 residues. The CDR3 reads CASSLGWRLTGELFF. DNA of the CDR3: TGTGCCAGCAGCTTGGGTTGGCGCCTCACCGGGGAGCTGTTTTTT.

The gene calls are TRBV4-1 and TRBJ2-2; D remains unclear. V gave up 0 bases and J gave up 0 bases, with 14 bases separating them. CDR1 is MGHRA, CDR2 YSYEKL, per germline. This CDR3 comprises 18 residues. The CDR3 DNA follows: TGCGCCAGCAGCCAAGATATCGGGTCCGGATCGAACACCGGGGAGCTGTTTTTT. Protein product: CASSQDIGSGSNTGELFF.

V usage is TRBV10-1 and J usage is TRBJ2-5; 9 positions agree with TRBD1. CDR3 length equals 15 residues. Germline V gene sequence: CDR1 WNHNN, CDR2 SYGVQD (reference sequence). V lost 3 bases and J lost 4; bases outside the gene matches: 6. The CDR3 nucleotides read TGCGCCAGCAGTGACCCGACAGGGGGTACAGAGACCCAGTACTTC. This encodes CASSDPTGGTETQYF.

The chain carries TRBV2 and TRBJ1-5; a possible D gene is TRBD1 (5 bases). With 8 bases removed from V and 5 bases from J, the gap between germline ends came to 25 bases. The germline V gene has CDR1 SNHLY and CDR2 FYNNEI. This CDR3 is 17 amino acids long. The CDR3 is CASGEDSWGGIDQPQHF. The DNA for the CDR3 is TGTGCCAGCGGCGAAGACAGTTGGGGGGGTATTGATCAGCCCCAGCATTTT.

This clone was seen only once. The V gene is TRBV27, the J gene TRBJ2-1; TRBD2 aligns across 9 bases. Unmatched junction bases numbered 13, after V lost 6 bases and J lost 10 bases. CDR1 and CDR2 from the germline V gene are MNHEY and SMNVEV (reference sequence). The CDR3 runs 15 residues. The CDR3 nucleotides read TGTGCCAGCAGCACAAGTCCGGGACTAGCTTACGAGCAGTTCTTC. This translates into CASSTSPGLAYEQFF.